This T cell receptor beta chain was profiled in a study of blood T cell repertoires in COVID-19. Study overall: Acute-phase and convalescent COVID-19 samples originated in the United States, Italy and Spain. The cDNA or gDNA used as material had been derived from T cells, B-cell-depleted T cells, or PBMCs.

In its sample, this clone was seen a few times. As originally analysed: Counts of nucleated cells, estimated from reference gene primer amplification, were obtained. Repertoires were generated with immunoSEQ multiplex PCR, while TCRdb's copy carries only in-frame clones and drops some. The DNA gave D and trimming, while V, J and clone size come from that table. The table shows 91,000 or so clones, with around 80% occurring only once. V shed 5 bases and J 3 bases; nucleotides not matched to a gene: 12. CDR1 and CDR2 from the germline V gene are MNHNY and SVGAGI (reference sequence). There are 17 residues in the CDR3.

The material sequenced was peripheral blood. This TCR was sampled from a middle-aged man with active or convalescent COVID-19. The chain employs TRBV6-6 and TRBJ2-5, with 10 bases that match TRBD2. The CDR3 DNA reads as TGTGCCAGCAGTCGGGAGCTAGCGGGGGAGAATAAAGAGACCCAGTACTTC. It encodes CASSRELAGENKETQYF.